This T cell receptor (beta chain) was documented in a study of identical twins. TCRdb ran MiXCR on the 5' RACE reads and lists one entry per CDR3 protein. The data hold about 240,000 distinct CDR3 sequences, with more than 9.5% observed a single time. The CDR3 extends over 12 amino acids. Germline loops: CDR1 DFQATT, CDR2 SNEGSKA (reference sequence). Between the trimmed V and J ends, which lost 1 base and 5 bases, there was a span of 8 bases. These same data were also listed under a study on yellow fever vaccine responses in identical twins.

The TCR was taken from a woman aged 18-30 years in good health. Sequencing was carried out using memory (CD45RO+) T cells sorted from blood. The J gene is TRBJ2-5, the V gene TRBV20-1; D might be TRBD1 (5 bases). In DNA form, the CDR3 reads TGCAGTGCTAGAGGAAAGGGGGAGACCCAGTACTTC. Amino acid sequence: CSARGKGETQYF.